The clone carrying this T cell receptor (beta chain) occurred many times. Antigen specificity is unknown. Time point of the sample: pre-sensitization, week 0. As to treatment: therapeutic diphenylcyclopropenone sensitization with weekly scalp DPC. The record originates from a study of human T cells and chemical hapten exposure. Study summary: A 2 cm by 2 cm inner upper arm patch received 2% DPC for sensitization. In the approximately 25-week study, patients were dosed weekly with diphenylcyclopropenone on the scalp throughout.

Study-level findings and limits: Donors in the study had alopecia, meaning their immune response may differ from healthy people's.

The library gave individual cDNA molecules unique molecular identifiers. TCRdb recomputed calls from the RACE reads with MiXCR, one row per CDR3 protein. Found here are 300,000 to 450,000 distinct CDR3 sequences, 4% to 6% of them singletons; the top ten hold 2.5% to 3%. The input for sequencing was whole blood, taken in connection with sensitization to the hapten diphenylcyclopropenone (DPC). The TCR originated in a woman between 45 and 60 years old with alopecia areata. Some clones in this sample may be carry-over from other donors' samples.

The CDR3 protein is CSAGGDRDWDNEQFF. The CDR3 DNA is TGCAGTGCTGGGGGAGACAGGGACTGGGACAATGAGCAGTTCTTC. This chain links TRBV20-1 with TRBJ2-1; D might be TRBD1 (7 bases). Trimming removed 5 bases at V and 5 bases at J, with 19 bases between. The V gene's germline CDR1 is DFQATT and CDR2 SNEGSKA (reference sequence). The CDR3 sequence is 15 residues long.